The rows below give T cell receptor beta chains drawn from one sample of a study of beta chain features in type 1 diabetes. The method was immunoSEQ multiplex PCR; TCRdb's version includes in-frame clones alone and lacks a portion of them. Found here are 300,000 to 350,000 clones, 8% of them singletons; the top ten hold around 0.44%. Specimen: central memory CD4+ T cells from blood. The receptors here all came from a woman younger than 30 in good health. The CDR3 runs from the conserved cysteine through the conserved F or W. The D gene is left open where the match is weak. Some rows have no size entry. The others give once, few or many, or a class for an expanded clone.

D	size	J	length	V	DNA	CDR3
-	-	TRBJ1-1	13	TRBV7-9	TGTGCCAGCAGCTTACAGGGGAAGGCTGAAGCTTTCTTT	CASSLQGKAEAFF
-	-	TRBJ1-1	14	TRBV7-9	TGTGCCAGCAGCCAGGGAAGGGTTCACCCTGAAGCTTTCTTT	CASSQGRVHPEAFF
TRBD2	-	TRBJ2-2	16	TRBV18	TGTGCCAGCTCACCACGGGCTAGCGGGAGATCCGGGGAGCTGTTTTTT	CASSPRASGRSGELFF
TRBD2	-	TRBJ2-1	12	TRBV27	TGTGCCAGCAGTTCACAAGGACTAGCGGAGTTCTTC	CASSSQGLAEFF
-	many	TRBJ1-1	15	TRBV18	TGTGCCAGCTCACCGAGGGTGGATTACAGCACTGAAGCTTTCTTT	CASSPRVDYSTEAFF
TRBD2	few	TRBJ2-1	14	TRBV6-6	TGTGCCAGCAGTGGACTAGCGGGAGACAATGAGCAGTTCTTC	CASSGLAGDNEQFF
-	few	TRBJ1-4	15	TRBV18	TGTGCCAGCTCACTTACCAGGGGAGGAGAAGAAAAACTGTTTTTT	CASSLTRGGEEKLFF
TRBD1	few	TRBJ1-1	15	TRBV28	TGTGCCAGCAGTTTAACCGGGACAGTGAACACTGAAGCTTTCTTT	CASSLTGTVNTEAFF
TRBD1	many	TRBJ2-3	15	TRBV2	TGTGCCAGCAGTGGGGGGACAGGCCGCACAGATACGCAGTATTTT	CASSGGTGRTDTQYF
-	-	TRBJ2-7	14	TRBV11-2	TGTGCCAGCAGCTCGGACAGTTTCCGCTACGAGCAGTACTTC	CASSSDSFRYEQYF
-	few	TRBJ1-1	16	TRBV7-9	TGTGCCAGCAGCCCCAGCTTCACCTTGCTTCTCACTGAAGCTTTCTTT	CASSPSFTLLLTEAFF
-	few	TRBJ1-5	14	TRBV16	TGTGCCAGCAGCCAAACGGAAAGCAATCAGCCCCAGCATTTT	CASSQTESNQPQHF
-	few	TRBJ1-1	13	TRBV9	TGTGCCAGCAGCGTAGCCGGGAACACTGAAGCTTTCTTT	CASSVAGNTEAFF
-	few	TRBJ1-1	13	TRBV5-1	TGCGCCAGCAGCTTGGTCCAGGGCACTGAAGCTTTCTTT	CASSLVQGTEAFF
-	few	TRBJ2-3	12	TRBV15	TGTGCCACCAGCCGCCGCACAGATACGCAGTATTTT	CATSRRTDTQYF
TRBD2	-	TRBJ2-3	17	TRBV7-3	TGTGCCAGCAGCTTATTGCCTAGCGGGAGGGCGACAGATACGCAGTATTTT	CASSLLPSGRATDTQYF
TRBD1	-	TRBJ2-7	17	TRBV4-1	TGCGCCAGCGACCTGTTACGGTTTGGGGACAGGGAAAACGAGCAGTACTTC	CASDLLRFGDRENEQYF
-	few	TRBJ2-7	13	TRBV14	TGTGCCAGCAGCCTCTTGAGGGGCTACGAGCAGTACTTC	CASSLLRGYEQYF
-	few	TRBJ2-7	13	TRBV27	TGTGCCAGCAGTTTATCGTCCCAAAAAGAGCAGTACTTC	CASSLSSQKEQYF
-	-	TRBJ2-5	11	TRBV28	TGTGCCAGCAGCTCCCAAGAGACCCAGTACTTC	CASSSQETQYF
-	-	TRBJ2-7	17	TRBV7-8	TGTGCCAGCAGCGCCCCGTTTTGGCTAGACCCTAGCTACGAGCAGTACTTC	CASSAPFWLDPSYEQYF
TRBD2	-	TRBJ2-1	16	TRBV10-3	TGTGCCATCCTGGGAAACCTAGCGGGAGAAAACAATGAGCAGTTCTTC	CAILGNLAGENNEQFF
-	-	TRBJ1-1	13	TRBV2	TGTGCCAGCAGTGAAGGGATGAACACTGAAGCTTTCTTT	CASSEGMNTEAFF
-	few	TRBJ2-7	13	TRBV27	TGTGCCAGCACTGCTCGCGGAAGTCAGGAGCAGTACTTC	CASTARGSQEQYF
-	-	TRBJ2-1	15	TRBV4-2	TGTGCCAGCAGCTTGGTAGGGGATAACTACAATGAGCAGTTCTTC	CASSLVGDNYNEQFF
TRBD2	-	TRBJ2-4	15	TRBV29-1	TGCAGCGTAAGACTAGCGGGCCTAGCCAAAAACATTCAGTACTTC	CSVRLAGLAKNIQYF
-	-	TRBJ1-1	12	TRBV27	TGTGCCAGGATTTCAGTGAACACTGAAGCTTTCTTT	CARISVNTEAFF
TRBD1	few	TRBJ1-2	14	TRBV7-8	TGTGCCAGCAGCAGGGACAGGGATTACTATGGCTACACCTTC	CASSRDRDYYGYTF
-	-	TRBJ2-3	15	TRBV7-9	TGTGCCAGCAGCTCGACTCATCCTTCCACAGATACGCAGTATTTT	CASSSTHPSTDTQYF
-	-	TRBJ2-5	16	TRBV28	TGTGCCAGCAGTTTATTGGGCGGGACCCGCCGGGAGACCCAGTACTTC	CASSLLGGTRRETQYF
TRBD1	-	TRBJ1-1	16	TRBV6-6	TGTGCCAGCAGTTCCCCCTCGGGACAGGTGGACACTGAAGCTTTCTTT	CASSSPSGQVDTEAFF
-	few	TRBJ2-3	15	TRBV27	TGTGCCAGCAGTTTAGGGCGGGGAGTAGCAGATACGCAGTATTTT	CASSLGRGVADTQYF
TRBD2	many	TRBJ2-7	13	TRBV29-1	TGCAGCGTTGAGTCCCCGGGAGGGTACGAGCAGTACTTC	CSVESPGGYEQYF
-	-	TRBJ2-6	15	TRBV6-5	TGTGCCAGCAAATCAGGGGGGCGCGGGGCCAACGTCCTGACTTTC	CASKSGGRGANVLTF
-	few	TRBJ1-5	15	TRBV11-2	TGTGCCAGCAGCTTAGACCCCTCCCCATTTCAGCCCCAGCATTTT	CASSLDPSPFQPQHF
-	few	TRBJ2-3	14	TRBV5-1	TGCGCCAGCAGCTTGGGATTAGTCACAGATACGCAGTATTTT	CASSLGLVTDTQYF
-	few	TRBJ2-2	15	TRBV28	TGTGCCAGCAGCGATTACGGGGGTAACACCGGGGAGCTGTTTTTT	CASSDYGGNTGELFF
TRBD1	-	TRBJ1-4	14	TRBV28	TGTGCCAGCACCCTGGGACAGGGAGGGGAAAAACTGTTTTTT	CASTLGQGGEKLFF
-	-	TRBJ1-2	11	TRBV28	TGTGCCAGCAATACCAACTATGGCTACACCTTC	CASNTNYGYTF
-	-	TRBJ2-1	16	TRBV12-5	TGTGCTAGCGGTTTGGGGCTAACAGTTTCCTACAATGAGCAGTTCTTC	CASGLGLTVSYNEQFF
TRBD1	few	TRBJ2-5	14	TRBV28	TGTGCCAGCACCGGACCGGGACAGCAAGAGACCCAGTACTTC	CASTGPGQQETQYF
-	few	TRBJ2-7	11	TRBV7-8	TGTGCCAGCAGCTTCTTCGGCGAGCAGTACTTC	CASSFFGEQYF
-	-	TRBJ2-5	13	TRBV7-9	TGTGCCAGCAGGCGCGGACAGCAAGAGACCCAGTACTTC	CASRRGQQETQYF
-	-	TRBJ2-5	14	TRBV19	TGTGCCAGTATTCGAGCAGGGTCCCAAGAGACCCAGTACTTC	CASIRAGSQETQYF
TRBD2	few	TRBJ2-7	14	TRBV28	TGTGCCAGCAGTTCCGGACTAGCGGGCTACGAGCAGTACTTC	CASSSGLAGYEQYF
-	few	TRBJ2-1	14	TRBV28	TGTGCCAGCAGTTTACGGGGGAGCGTTTTAGAGCAGTTCTTC	CASSLRGSVLEQFF
-	-	TRBJ1-2	13	TRBV5-6	TGTGCCAGCAGCCCGCGACAGGCTTATGGCTACACCTTC	CASSPRQAYGYTF
-	-	TRBJ2-6	17	TRBV9	TGTGCCAGCAGCCCACCGCCCGGGATTTCGGGGGCCAACGTCCTGACTTTC	CASSPPPGISGANVLTF
TRBD1	-	TRBJ2-6	15	TRBV6-4	TGTGCCAGCAGTGAGACAGGGTCTGGGGCCAACGTCCTGACTTTC	CASSETGSGANVLTF
-	many	TRBJ2-7	15	TRBV18	TGTGCCAGCTCACCAGAGGCATTGGGCACGGGCGAGCAGTACTTC	CASSPEALGTGEQYF
-	few	TRBJ1-1	15	TRBV7-8	TGTGCCAGCAGCTTAGGGGGACGTTTGAACACTGAAGCTTTCTTT	CASSLGGRLNTEAFF
TRBD2	few	TRBJ2-1	13	TRBV7-3	TGTGCCAGCAGTCCGGGACTAATAAATGAGCAGTTCTTC	CASSPGLINEQFF
TRBD2	few	TRBJ2-3	14	TRBV6-6	TGTGCCAGCTCCTGGACTAGTGGTTCAGATACGCAGTATTTT	CASSWTSGSDTQYF
-	-	TRBJ1-4	13	TRBV4-2	TGTGCCAGCAGCTGGGGGCTTGGAGAAAAACTGTTTTTT	CASSWGLGEKLFF